This T cell receptor (beta chain) emerged from a study of blood T cell repertoires in COVID-19. Study-level information: The United States, Italy and Spain provided the acute and convalescent COVID-19 samples. T cells, B-cell-depleted T cells, or PBMCs supplied cDNA or gDNA.

Per the original data handling: Amplifying reference gene primers gave estimates of nucleated cell counts. Here immunoSEQ multiplex PCR was the method, and the copy in TCRdb shows in-frame clones only, minus some. The V and J calls and clone size were taken over from that table, and D and trimming were inferred from the DNA. The repertoire consists of some 350,000 clones, with more than 80% occurring once and the leading ten covering under 4%. The sequencing sample was made of peripheral blood. The receptor comes from a woman in her twenties or thirties with COVID-19, enrolled during active disease.

CDR3 region: CASSLGGTTNYGYTF. CDR3 in DNA: TGTGCCAGCAGCCTGGGGGGTACCACTAACTATGGCTACACCTTC. The rearrangement links TRBV11-3 to TRBJ1-2; maybe TRBD1 (5 bases). This CDR3 contains 15 residues. The V gene lost 5 bases and the J gene lost 0 bases, with 13 bases spanning the gap. Germline V lookup: CDR1 SGHNT, CDR2 YENEEA.